The 19 T cell receptor beta chains below were found in one sample sequenced in a study of blood T cells in healthy people across ages. Alongside a J-beta primer mix, a sample-barcoded 5' primer served in a second PCR lasting about 7 to 12 cycles. Via MiXCR, TCRdb re-called the 5' RACE reads, giving one row per CDR3 protein. The repertoire holds hundreds of thousands of distinct CDR3 sequences, with about 30% as singletons. The specimen was blood. Receptor source: a woman older than 75 in good health.

On this clonotype itself: Lacking the conserved final phenylalanine or tryptophan, this CDR3 likely reflects a read error. It is unclear where the CDR3 begins or ends on the DNA, so no DNA is shown, and the CDR3 is as TCRdb lists it. The rearrangement joins TRBV6-2 or TRBV6-3 to TRBJ2-1; the table gives TRBD2 as D, unverified against the DNA. Germline V gives CDR1 MNHEY, CDR2 SVGEGT. The CDR3 is 11 residues long, counting both termini. CDR3 in amino acids: CAAGVLYTFGS.

V is TRBV5-5 and J is TRBJ2-2; TRBD1 matches 8 bases. The CDR3 is made up of 14 amino acids. With 6 bases clipped from V and 5 bases from J, the junction kept 6 bases outside the gene matches. Germline lookup yields CDR1 SGHKS and CDR2 YYEKEE (reference sequence). This CDR3 reads CASNGQGRTGELFF. As DNA, the CDR3 is TGTGCCAGCAATGGACAGGGCCGTACCGGGGAGCTGTTTTTT.

The chain carries TRBV6-1 and TRBJ2-3, with D tentatively TRBD1 (6 bases). The V end lost 8 bases, the J end lost 7 bases, and 25 bases lay between the germline ends. The CDR3 has 16 residues. Germline CDR1 MNHNS, CDR2 SASEGT. The CDR3 spells CASSRRTGLEANTQYF. The CDR3 region has the DNA TGTGCCAGCTCCCGACGAACAGGGCTCGAAGCAAATACGCAGTATTTT.

This clonotype was seen many times. This sequence joins TRBV6-2 or TRBV6-3 and TRBJ2-7; TRBD2 matches 7 bases. The CDR3 extends over 14 amino acids. V lost 3 bases and J lost 0; bases outside the gene matches: 2. Per the germline V gene, CDR1 is MNHEY and CDR2 is SVGEGT. The CDR3 loop is CASSYLAASYEQYF. CDR3 sequence (DNA): TGTGCCAGCAGTTATCTAGCGGCCTCCTACGAGCAGTACTTC.

As for this clonotype: A read error is possible here, since a much larger clone lies one base away. The V and J genes are TRBV7-8 and TRBJ2-5; the D is unclear. CDR1 and CDR2 (germline): SGHVS, FQNEAQ. CDR3 length: 11 amino acids. As DNA, the CDR3 is TGTACCAGCACCTTCCAAGAGACCCAGTACTTC. The encoded protein is CTSTFQETQYF.

Regarding this clonotype: Since a much larger clone is just one base distant, this may be a read error. The chain combines TRBV7-3 with TRBJ2-3, with TRBD2 identical over 9 bases. The CDR3 has 16 residues. CDR1 SGHTA and CDR2 FQGTGA come from the germline V gene. CDR3 nucleotides: TGTGCCAGCAGCCCCACGGGGGGACTAGCCCCAGATGCGCAGTATTTT. It specifies CASSPTGGLAPDAQYF.

The CDR3 DNA is TGTGCCAGCAGCCACCTCCAGGGATCCCCCGAGCAGTACTTC. Its translation: CASSHLQGSPEQYF. The rearrangement joins TRBV7-2 to TRBJ2-7; D possibly corresponds to TRBD1 (5 bases). The V end was cut by 5 bases, the J end by 6 bases, with 17 bases between. Germline V gene data show CDR1 as SGHTA and CDR2 as FQGNSA. The CDR3 sequence is 14 residues long.

On this clonotype itself: A junction end diverges from the germline sequence, so it may reflect a read error. This chain joins TRBV6-1 and TRBJ1-5, with 9 bases lining up with TRBD1. This CDR3 comprises 17 residues. Germline loops: CDR1 MNHNS, CDR2 SASEGT. The CDR3 loop reads CVSSGAGQGRGNQPQHF. CDR3 DNA sequence: TGTGTCAGCAGTGGAGCGGGACAGGGCCGAGGGAATCAGCCCCAGCATTTT.

Notes on this clonotype: A clone one base away is much larger, so this may be a read error. This rearrangement joins TRBV4-2 to TRBJ2-7, with 7 bases matching TRBD2. V lost 0 bases, J lost 7 bases, and 6 bases stayed unmatched. Per germline, CDR1 LGHNA and CDR2 YNFKEQ. The CDR3 has 14 amino acids. The CDR3 DNA reads as TGTGCCAGCAGCCAAGATGGGCCTAGCGGAGAGCAGTACTTC. This sequence encodes CASSQDGPSGEQYF.

This chain uses TRBV20-1 with TRBJ2-1; D gene ambiguous. There are 14 residues in the CDR3. Trimming cost V 4 bases and J 4 bases, with 14 bases left between them. Germline CDR1 is DFQATT and CDR2 is SNEGSKA (reference sequence). CDR3 sequence (DNA): TGCAGTGCTACACGTCCGGTGGCTTACAATGAGCAGTTCTTC. Translating it yields CSATRPVAYNEQFF.

This clonotype occurred a few times. Given a much more abundant clone one base away, this may be a read error. The CDR3 nucleotides are TGTGCCAGCAGCAGGGGAGGTTTCTTAAGCGAGCAGTACTTC. It is translated as CASSRGGFLSEQYF. The chain joins TRBV7-3 to TRBJ2-7; a possible D gene is TRBD2 (6 bases). The CDR3 is made up of 14 amino acids. The ends were cut back, 5 bases at V and 6 bases at J, with 17 bases in the middle. CDR1 and CDR2 (germline): SGHTA, FQGTGA.

This clonotype occurred many times. This sequence joins TRBV7-9 and TRBJ1-6; D perhaps matches TRBD1 (5 bases). The length of the CDR3 is 14 residues. In germline, CDR1 is SEHNR, CDR2 FQNEAQ (reference sequence). V dropped 0 bases and J dropped 7 bases, with 7 bases sitting between them. The CDR3 region is CASSLAQGNSPLHF. The CDR3, as DNA: TGTGCCAGCAGCTTAGCTCAGGGAAATTCACCCCTCCACTTT.

This clonotype occurred once. The junction and the germline gene differ at one end; a read error may be behind it. The rearrangement links TRBV7-2 to TRBJ1-2; D uncertain. Germline assignment: CDR1 SGHTA and CDR2 FQGNSA. This CDR3 spans 16 amino acids. CDR3: CTGSHPMTFSGYGYTF. The DNA of the CDR3 is TGTACCGGCAGCCACCCTATGACATTCTCTGGCTATGGCTACACCTTC.

CDR3 sequence (DNA): TGCGCCAGCAGCCTGGTCCCATGGGCTAGCGGGGAGGAGACCCAGTACTTC. Its protein product is CASSLVPWASGEETQYF. J is TRBJ2-5 and V is TRBV5-1; 9 nucleotides align to TRBD2. Germline CDR1 and CDR2: SGHRS and YFSETQ. The CDR3 has 17 residues. V was clipped by 4 bases and J by 5 bases; unmatched bases: 15.

This chain joins TRBV7-9 and TRBJ1-6, with D perhaps matching TRBD1 (6 bases). The CDR3 sequence is 14 residues long. Germline lookup yields CDR1 SEHNR and CDR2 FQNEAQ (reference sequence). Deletions cut 5 bases from V and 7 bases from J, with 12 bases between. CDR3 amino acids: CASSRTAVNSPLHF. DNA for the CDR3: TGTGCCAGCAGCAGGACAGCTGTGAATTCACCCCTCCACTTT.

This clonotype was seen a handful of times. V gene TRBV28 combines with J gene TRBJ1-4, with D maybe TRBD1 (6 bases). Deletions cut 5 bases from V and 1 base from J, with 11 bases between. Germline V gives CDR1 MDHEN, CDR2 SYDVKM. The CDR3 is 15 residues long. CDR3 amino acids: CASSLPQGTNEKLFF. DNA of the CDR3: TGTGCCAGCAGTCTGCCACAGGGAACTAATGAAAAACTGTTTTTT.

This clonotype was seen ten or more times. The genes are TRBV6-4 and TRBJ1-4, with D perhaps matching TRBD1 (6 bases). The CDR3 loop spans 13 amino acids. Trimming stripped 6 bases from V and 8 bases from J, with 13 bases between. Germline CDR1 reads MRHNA; CDR2 reads SNTAGT. The CDR3 nucleotides are TGTGCCAGCAGCAGGGACACTGGGGAAAAACTGTTTTTT. Translating it yields CASSRDTGEKLFF.

In its sample, this clonotype was seen a few times. The chain links TRBV29-1 to TRBJ1-1; D remains ambiguous. V lost 8 bases and J 0 bases, leaving 13 bases between the germline ends. The CDR3 is made up of 13 amino acids. From germline, CDR1 is SQVTM and CDR2 ANQGSEA. The CDR3 DNA reads as TGCAGCTCCTCGGTTGGTATGAACACTGAAGCTTTCTTT. It yields the protein CSSSVGMNTEAFF.

This clonotype was seen a few times. The chain employs TRBV9 and TRBJ2-2; D ambiguous. Germline assignment: CDR1 SGDLS and CDR2 YYNGEE. V lost 0 bases and J lost 4, with 7 bases in between. The CDR3 has 14 residues. CDR3 DNA sequence: TGTGCCAGCAGCGTAGGCTACCTCACCGGGGAGCTGTTTTTT. Its translation is CASSVGYLTGELFF.